The 26 T cell receptor beta chains below were found in one sample sequenced in a study of blood T cell repertoires in COVID-19. Using immunoSEQ multiplex PCR, the repertoire was profiled, and TCRdb retains in-frame clones only, with some absent. The data show fewer than 500,000 clones, 70% to 90% seen once. The sample consisted of PBMCs or T cells enriched from blood (not recorded which). The receptors stem from a woman aged 18-29 years with acute COVID-19.

The chain carries TRBV25-1 and TRBJ1-3; D is perhaps TRBD1 (6 bases). Germline V gene lookup returns CDR1 MGHDK and CDR2 SYGVNS. CDR3 length: 16 residues. Trimming shortened V by 3 bases and J by 0 bases, and 12 bases separated the two germline ends. CDR3 in amino acids: CASSDHDRSSGNTIYF. CDR3 coding DNA: TGTGCCAGCAGTGACCACGACAGGTCCTCTGGAAACACCATATATTTT.

The chain carries TRBV4-3 and TRBJ1-2, with TRBD1 matching over 11 bases. V was clipped by 2 bases and J by 7 bases; unmatched bases: 12. Per germline, CDR1 LGHNA and CDR2 YSLEER. The CDR3 is made up of 17 amino acids. CDR3 nucleotide sequence: TGCGCCAGCAGCCAACGGACAGGGGGCCTCCAGCCGGGTGGCTACACCTTC. This sequence encodes CASSQRTGGLQPGGYTF.

J is TRBJ2-3 and V is TRBV3-1 (or the pseudogene TRBV3-2); D is possibly TRBD1 (6 bases). Per the germline V gene, CDR1 is LGHDT and CDR2 is YNNKEL (reference sequence). The CDR3 spans 15 residues. V was cut by 4 bases and J by 0 bases, with 11 bases left in between. CDR3 sequence: CASSLGGHSTDTQYF. The CDR3 DNA reads TGTGCCAGCAGCCTTGGGGGCCATAGCACAGATACGCAGTATTTT.

The V gene is TRBV25-1, the J gene TRBJ1-2; 8 bases are shared with TRBD1. This CDR3 comprises 15 residues. Germline assignment: CDR1 MGHDK and CDR2 SYGVNS. Losses at the gene ends were 1 base for V and 7 bases for J; bases not matched to a gene: 8. The CDR3 here is CASSEFNRGGTGYTF. Written as DNA, the CDR3 is TGTGCCAGCAGTGAATTCAACAGGGGGGGAACTGGCTACACCTTC.

The V call is TRBV11-2, the J call TRBJ2-1; tentatively, D is TRBD2 (6 bases). There are 16 residues in the CDR3. Deletions cut 3 bases from V and 1 base from J, with 13 bases between. Germline-derived CDR1 and CDR2 are SGHAT and FQNNGV. CDR3 nucleotide sequence: TGTGCCAGCAGCTTCACGGGAGATATTTCCTACAATGAGCAGTTCTTC. Encoded protein: CASSFTGDISYNEQFF.

This rearrangement joins TRBV27 to TRBJ2-7; 7 nucleotides align to TRBD2. CDR3 size: 14 residues. The junction had 9 bases not matched to a gene; V was cut back by 4 bases and J by 6 bases. Germline V gives CDR1 MNHEY, CDR2 SMNVEV (reference sequence). CDR3 sequence reads: CASSSGTTLFEQYF. CDR3 nucleotides: TGTGCCAGCAGTTCCGGGACTACCCTCTTCGAGCAGTACTTC.

The chain has TRBV15 and TRBJ1-2, with 10 bases lining up with TRBD1. CDR1 LNHNV and CDR2 YYDKDF come from the germline V gene (reference sequence). This CDR3 region has 14 residues. The J segment lost 4 bases and the V segment lost 1 base, leaving 0 bases of the junction unmatched. The CDR3 DNA reads as TGTGCCACCAGCAGAGGGGACAGGGGCTATGGCTACACCTTC. Encoded protein: CATSRGDRGYGYTF.

This chain links TRBV5-1 with TRBJ2-1; 7 bases are a match to TRBD1. With V trimmed by 0 bases and J by 6 bases, 3 bases remained unmatched. CDR3 length: 14 amino acids. CDR1 is SGHRS, CDR2 YFSETQ, per germline. The CDR3 DNA is TGCGCCAGCAGCTTGGGACAGGGTTTCAATGAGCAGTTCTTC. This codes for CASSLGQGFNEQFF.

V and J are TRBV7-3 and TRBJ1-1, with 12 bases identical to TRBD1. With V trimmed by 1 base and J by 6 bases, 3 bases remained unmatched. Looked up from germline, CDR1 is SGHTA and CDR2 is FQGTGA. The CDR3 runs 15 residues. CDR3 in DNA: TGTGCCAGCAGCTTAATGGGACAGGGGGCCGCTGAAGCTTTCTTT. Amino acids: CASSLMGQGAAEAFF.

This rearrangement joins TRBV5-4 to TRBJ1-1, with D perhaps matching TRBD1 (6 bases). CDR3 length: 15 residues. With 4 bases removed from V and 1 base from J, the gap between germline ends came to 14 bases. Germline V gene sequence: CDR1 SGHNT, CDR2 YYREEE (reference sequence). CDR3 DNA: TGTGCCAGCAGCACCCCAGGGGATCAGAACACTGAAGCTTTCTTT. Its protein is CASSTPGDQNTEAFF.

The chain employs TRBV6-5 and TRBJ2-6; D uncertain. This CDR3 is built from 13 residues. Trimming stripped 3 bases from V and 3 bases from J, with 3 bases between. CDR1 is MNHEY, CDR2 SVGAGI, per germline. As DNA, the CDR3 is TGTGCCAGCAGTTATTATGGGGCCAACGTCCTGACTTTC. This translates into CASSYYGANVLTF.

The chain combines TRBV3-1 (or the pseudogene TRBV3-2) with TRBJ1-1; tentative D call: TRBD1 (5 bases). Looked up from germline, CDR1 is LGHDT and CDR2 is YNNKEL (reference sequence). V lost 1 base and J 4 bases, leaving 16 bases between the germline ends. The CDR3 is made up of 16 amino acids. The CDR3, as DNA: TGTGCCAGCAGCCAAGCTGGGGCAGTAGCTCGCACTGAAGCTTTCTTT. Protein product: CASSQAGAVARTEAFF.

The V gene is TRBV2, the J gene TRBJ2-3; 7 bases fit TRBD1. The CDR3 is 14 residues long. Germline-derived CDR1 and CDR2 are SNHLY and FYNNEI. Trimming at V came to 7 bases and at J to 2 bases, leaving 6 bases not matched to a gene. The CDR3 here is CASKVGQSTDTQYF. CDR3 coding DNA: TGTGCCAGCAAGGTGGGACAGTCCACAGATACGCAGTATTTT.

The chain links TRBV15 to TRBJ2-1; 9 bases match TRBD1. Germline CDR1 and CDR2: LNHNV and YYDKDF (reference sequence). CDR3 length: 17 amino acids. The J segment lost 7 bases and the V segment lost 1 base, leaving 11 bases of the junction unmatched. In nucleotides, the CDR3 is TGTGCCACCAGCAGAGGCTGGGACAGGGCTGGAAGGAATGAGCAGTTCTTC. Translating it yields CATSRGWDRAGRNEQFF.

The chain recombines TRBV21-1 with TRBJ2-4; TRBD2, the table's D call, lacks a check against the DNA. TRBV21-1 is listed as a pseudogene. The CDR3 contains 18 residues. For the CDR3, the DNA is TGTGCCAGCAGCAATGCAGAGGCGGCGGTCGGCGCCAAAAACATTCAGTACTTC. The encoded protein is CASSNAEAAVGAKNIQYF.

CDR3 region: CASSWGVLGKLFF. In nucleotides, the CDR3 is TGTGCCAGCAGTTGGGGAGTTTTGGGGAAACTGTTTTTT. The chain has TRBV5-6 and TRBJ1-4; D remains unclear. Germline values: CDR1 SGHDT, CDR2 YYEEEE. The CDR3 has 13 amino acids. V gave up 5 bases and J gave up 11 bases, with 16 bases separating them.

CDR3 coding DNA: TGTGCCAGCTCACCTGGGCCACGTAATGAAAAACTGTTTTTT. It yields the protein CASSPGPRNEKLFF. The chain couples TRBV18 to TRBJ1-4; no reliable D call. This CDR3 spans 14 amino acids. Trimming took 3 bases from V and 4 from J, leaving 9 bases between them. Germline V gene data show CDR1 as KGHSH and CDR2 as LQKENI.

The chain has TRBV2 and TRBJ2-7, with D possibly TRBD2 on 5 matching bases. V was pared by 8 bases and J by 7 bases, with 15 bases between. The CDR3 has 12 residues. Looked up from germline, CDR1 is SNHLY and CDR2 is FYNNEI. The CDR3 here is CASRGSPEEQYF. DNA of the CDR3: TGTGCCAGCCGGGGTAGCCCTGAGGAGCAGTACTTC.

The chain uses TRBV20-1 and TRBJ2-7; D remains unclear. V was cut by 3 bases and J by 1 base, with 10 bases left in between. The CDR3 extends over 13 amino acids. Germline V gene lookup returns CDR1 DFQATT and CDR2 SNEGSKA (reference sequence). The CDR3 DNA reads as TGCAGTGCTAGTAGTCTAGATTCCTACGAGCAGTACTTC. The encoded protein is CSASSLDSYEQYF.

The chain links TRBV29-1 to TRBJ2-7, with 8 bases identical to TRBD1. Germline-derived CDR1 and CDR2 are SQVTM and ANQGSEA. The CDR3 contains 12 residues. V shed 4 bases and J 4 bases; nucleotides not matched to a gene: 3. The CDR3 DNA follows: TGCAGCGTTGCAGGGGGCGAGTACGAGCAGTACTTC. Residues: CSVAGGEYEQYF.

The rearrangement uses TRBV10-1 and TRBJ2-7; perhaps TRBD1 as D (6 bases). Germline values: CDR1 WNHNN, CDR2 SYGVQD (reference sequence). The CDR3 has 12 residues. The V gene lost 6 bases and the J gene lost 5 bases, with 11 bases spanning the gap. In DNA, the CDR3 is TGCGCCAGCAGCCAGGGGTTCAACGAGCAGTACTTC. Residues: CASSQGFNEQYF.

This rearrangement joins TRBV7-2 to TRBJ2-1; D is unresolved. The ends were cut back, 0 bases at V and 8 bases at J, with 5 bases in the middle. Germline CDR1 SGHTA, CDR2 FQGNSA. The CDR3 is 12 amino acids. The CDR3 is CASSLAGHEQFF. The CDR3 DNA is TGTGCCAGCAGCTTAGCGGGCCATGAGCAGTTCTTC.

The genes are TRBV18 and TRBJ1-1; weak D call: TRBD1 (5 bases). V was clipped by 3 bases and J by 0 bases, with 8 bases between them. The length of the CDR3 is 14 residues. Looked up from germline, CDR1 is KGHSH and CDR2 is LQKENI. CDR3 sequence: CASSPRQLNTEAFF. For the CDR3, the DNA is TGTGCCAGCTCACCTCGACAGCTGAACACTGAAGCTTTCTTT.

This clone occurred once. The chain uses TRBV11-2 and TRBJ2-7, with a tentative D call TRBD1 (5 bases). Between the trimmed V and J ends, which lost 0 bases and 3 bases, there was a span of 18 bases. This CDR3 spans 17 amino acids. The germline CDR1 and CDR2 sequences are SGHAT and FQNNGV. CDR3 sequence reads: CASSLDPDRSNLYEQYF. For the CDR3, the DNA is TGTGCCAGCAGCTTAGATCCTGACAGATCGAACCTCTACGAGCAGTACTTC.

The V and J genes are TRBV5-1 and TRBJ1-1; tentative D call: TRBD1 (6 bases). Looked up from germline, CDR1 is SGHRS and CDR2 is YFSETQ. This CDR3 has 15 residues. The V gene lost 0 bases and the J gene lost 1 base, with 10 bases spanning the gap. Here the CDR3 reads CASSLDRASNTEAFF. As DNA, the CDR3 is TGCGCCAGCAGCTTGGACAGGGCATCGAACACTGAAGCTTTCTTT.

This sequence joins TRBV9 and TRBJ2-3; 9 positions match TRBD2. Germline trimming cut 2 bases from V and 5 bases from J; bases unmatched to any gene: 6. The CDR3 contains 15 residues. CDR1 and CDR2 (germline): SGDLS, YYNGEE. Here the CDR3 reads CASSVGGGARDTQYF. The DNA for the CDR3 is TGTGCCAGCAGCGTCGGCGGGGGGGCCAGAGATACGCAGTATTTT.